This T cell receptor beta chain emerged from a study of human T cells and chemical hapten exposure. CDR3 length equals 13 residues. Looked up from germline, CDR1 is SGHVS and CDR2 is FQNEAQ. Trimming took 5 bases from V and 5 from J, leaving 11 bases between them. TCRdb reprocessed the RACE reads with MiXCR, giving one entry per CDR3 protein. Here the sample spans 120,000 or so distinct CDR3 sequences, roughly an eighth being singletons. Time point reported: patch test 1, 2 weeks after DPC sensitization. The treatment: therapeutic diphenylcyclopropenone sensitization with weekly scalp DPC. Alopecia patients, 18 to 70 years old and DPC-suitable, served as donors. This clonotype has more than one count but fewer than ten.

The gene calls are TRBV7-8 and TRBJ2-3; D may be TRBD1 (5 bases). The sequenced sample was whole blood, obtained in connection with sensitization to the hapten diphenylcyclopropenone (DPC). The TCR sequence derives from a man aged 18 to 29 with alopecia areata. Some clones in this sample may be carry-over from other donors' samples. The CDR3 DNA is TGTGCCAGCAGCCTAGGCCAGGGAGATACGCAGTATTTT. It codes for CASSLGQGDTQYF.